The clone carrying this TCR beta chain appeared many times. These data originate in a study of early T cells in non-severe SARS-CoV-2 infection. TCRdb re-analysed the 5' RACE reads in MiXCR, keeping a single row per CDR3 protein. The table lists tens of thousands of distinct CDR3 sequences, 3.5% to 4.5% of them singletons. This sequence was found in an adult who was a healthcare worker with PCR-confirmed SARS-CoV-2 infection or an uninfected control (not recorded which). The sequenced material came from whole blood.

The CDR3, as DNA: TGTGCCAGCAGTTTTCCCGATAACTATGGCTACACCTTC. Translated: CASSFPDNYGYTF. The chain joins TRBV12-3 or TRBV12-4 to TRBJ1-2; D gene ambiguous. The CDR3 sequence is 13 residues long. V lost 3 bases, J lost 1 base, and 6 bases lay in between.